One T cell receptor (beta chain) is described in this entry. In this sample, this clone turned up a few times. The antigen this receptor binds is unknown. Base-call qualities are not available, and no considerably larger clone is one nucleotide away. This sample is part of a study of blood T cell repertoires in COVID-19 (dated by TCRdb to the early 2020s). Background for the entire study: Collaborator samples came from the United States, Italy and Spain and covered acute and convalescent phases of COVID-19. Samples were obtained from the ongoing ImmuneRACE study (first 160 participants) and from over 1,000 subjects provided by 6 global collaborators. The material from the prospective study consisted of cDNA or gDNA derived from T cells, B-cell-depleted T cells, or PBMCs. The dataset comprised deeply sampled blood TCRbeta repertoires from subjects exposed to, actively infected with, or recovered from COVID-19. The sample metadata nearly always contained a de-identified subject ID, COVID-19 status, age in years and sex. HLA class I and class II types, where available, came from metadata supplied by the sample provider rather than from assay-based typing. The repertoires were made available in a free public database intended to serve as a resource for research on the immune response to SARS-CoV-2.

Participants in the prospective study were enrolled through a virtual design, were aged 18 to 89 years, and lived in roughly 24 United States geographic areas. To assign participants to cohorts, the prospective study relied on clinical history that participants themselves reported in a screening survey and a study questionnaire. Mobile phlebotomists in the prospective study collected whole blood, serum and a nasopharyngeal or oropharyngeal swab from every participant. Over an approximately two-month period, participants in the prospective study had the option of providing additional blood draws and questionnaires. Before DNA extraction, blood samples from the prospective study were shipped at room temperature or frozen. TCRbeta CDR3 regions were amplified from genomic DNA using the immunoSEQ Assay, a bias-controlled multiplex PCR. The original methods were these. The number of nucleated cells in each sample was estimated by amplification of reference gene primers within the assay. To quantify the absolute abundance of each unique TCRbeta CDR3 rearrangement, sequence reads were collapsed and filtered. For each sample, productive Simpson clonality was calculated by taking the square root of Simpson's diversity index across productive rearrangements. Not all clones reach the TCRdb copy of this immuneACCESS table, which keeps in-frame sequences only. Checked studies attribute under half of the gap to unresolved V genes and leave the rest unexplained. V and J calls and clone size are those listed in that table; D and trimming were worked out from the DNA. Here the sample has over 350,000 clones; 70% to 90% occur a single time. The ten largest clones add up to over 0.9% of the sample.

The research as a whole found: How much clinical and demographic metadata was included differed by source and by participant, and the metadata was provided uncurated.

The CDR3 numbers 12 residues from cysteine through phenylalanine. The read is trimmed to its CDR3 DNA, 36 bases read in frame from base 1. From the germline V gene (reference sequence), CDR1 is GTSNPN and CDR2 is SVGIG. Relative to germline, V is 0 bases shorter and J is 5 bases shorter, with 7 bases between their ends. The chain employs TRBV30 and TRBJ2-5; the D gene cannot be resolved reliably. Sample: PBMCs or T cells enriched from blood (not recorded which). This receptor was obtained from a woman in her thirties with acute COVID-19. The DNA reads as follows: TGTGCCTGGAGTGTAGTAGATGAGACCCAGTACTTC. Translated, this is CAWSVVDETQYF.